This TCR beta chain originates from a study of read filtering for tumor transcriptome and immune sequencing. In the study overall: Transcriptome libraries were built from DNase-treated RNA.

Molecular barcoded adaptors covering alpha/delta and beta/gamma chains were used on about 0.4 ug RNA. TCRdb analysed the reads with MiXCR anew, one entry per CDR3 protein. The table records about 93,000 distinct CDR3 sequences, 20% to 25% of them present only once. Findings of the study overall: The sorted CD138-negative fraction was a mixed bone marrow immune population, not purified T cells. Compared with RNA-seq, IR-seq gave much higher clonotype depth and reliability.

At the time of active disease, bone marrow was collected from every patient. This clonotype was seen repeatedly, ten times or more. The target antigen is unknown. This TCR came from a donor at least 40 years old with multiple myeloma. The sequenced sample consisted of a population of CD138-negative cells sorted from bone marrow.

The chain's CDR3 is CASSAYRFIASGANVLTF. DNA of the CDR3: TGTGCCAGCAGCGCCTACAGGTTTATAGCCTCTGGGGCCAACGTCCTGACTTTC. V gene TRBV9 combines with J gene TRBJ2-6; possible D gene TRBD1, 5 bases. V was clipped by 3 bases and J by 0 bases, with 16 bases between them. Germline lookup yields CDR1 SGDLS and CDR2 YYNGEE. CDR3 length: 18 amino acids. Using reference TRBV9 and TRBJ2-6 for the parts outside the CDR3, the full variable domain is DSGVTQTPKHLITATGQRVTLRCSPRSGDLSVYWYQQSLDQGLQFLIQYYNGEERAKGNILERFSAQQFPDLHSELNLSSLELGDSALYFCASSAYRFIASGANVLTFGAGSRLTVL.